This is a list of T cell receptor beta chains from one sample in a study of tumor-infiltrating lymphocytes in primary liver carcinoma. TCRdb reanalysed the multiplex PCR reads using MiXCR and keeps one entry per CDR3 protein. The sample contains roughly 200,000 distinct CDR3 sequences, approximately 80% of which appear only once. The specimen sequenced was tumor tissue from primary liver carcinoma. Every receptor here comes from a man aged 35 to 55 with primary liver carcinoma and hepatitis B virus infection. Both conserved end residues are part of each CDR3. The D gene is left open where the match is weak. Not every row has a clone size; where given, it reads once, few, many or a size class.

v_gene	abundance	j_gene	d_gene	CDR3nt	CDR3aa
TRBV7-9	-	TRBJ2-3	TRBD2	TGTGCCAGCAGCCCAAACCTAGCGGGAGGACGAATCCGCACAGATACGCAGTATTTT	CASSPNLAGGRIRTDTQYF
TRBV12-3/TRBV12-4	-	TRBJ2-3	-	TGTGCCAACAGAAACACAAATACGCAGTATTTT	CANRNTNTQYF
TRBV6-2/TRBV6-3	-	TRBJ2-2	TRBD2	TGTGCCAGCAGTGACATAGGGACTCGACTAGCCAACACAGGGGAGCTGTTTTTT	CASSDIGTRLANTGELFF
TRBV29-1	-	TRBJ1-2	-	TGCAGCGTTTCACTTTACGGGTACTACTATGGCTATACCTTC	CSVSLYGYYYGYTF
TRBV30	-	TRBJ1-1	-	TGTGCCTGGAGTGCGCATAGGAGGACCGAAGCTTTCTTT	CAWSAHRRTEAFF
TRBV12-3/TRBV12-4	many	TRBJ2-7	-	TGTGCCAGCAACACGTGGGGCGCCTACGAGCAGTACTTC	CASNTWGAYEQYF
TRBV10-3	-	TRBJ1-5	-	TGTGCCACCAGTGAGCGGGGAGCGAACCCGCCCCAGCATTTT	CATSERGANPPQHF
TRBV12-3/TRBV12-4	-	TRBJ2-2	-	TGTGCCAGCAGAACCGGGGCTAGTCAAGTCGGGGAGCTGTTTTTT	CASRTGASQVGELFF
TRBV29-1	-	TRBJ2-5	-	TGCAGCGTCTACTTAATAGTGGGACGTAAGACACAGTACTTC	CSVYLIVGRKTQYF
TRBV4-1	-	TRBJ1-1	-	TGCGCCAGCAGCCTCGGGATAGGGGCCCTGAACACTAAAGCTTTCTTT	CASSLGIGALNTKAFF
TRBV30	-	TRBJ2-2	-	TGTGCCTGGGGAGGTCAGGAGGATACCGGGGAGCTGTTTTTT	CAWGGQEDTGELFF
TRBV30	-	TRBJ1-3	-	TGTGCCTGGACCCCTGGGACTTTCACTGGAAACACCATATATTTT	CAWTPGTFTGNTIYF
TRBV7-3	once	TRBJ2-2	-	TGTGCCAGCAGTTTAGATCCTCGCACCGGGGAGCTGTTTTTT	CASSLDPRTGELFF
TRBV29-1	-	TRBJ2-5	-	TGCAGCTTTATGACAGCATCCTTTCAAGAGACCCAGTACTTC	CSFMTASFQETQYF
TRBV11-1	-	TRBJ2-4	TRBD2	TGTGTCAGCAGCCATCCCGGGACTAGCGGGACCAGAAACATTCAGTACTTC	CVSSHPGTSGTRNIQYF
TRBV11-3	-	TRBJ2-1	-	TGTGCCAGGAGCTTAGGCATCACGAACAATGAGCAGTTCTTC	CARSLGITNNEQFF
TRBV12-3/TRBV12-4	-	TRBJ1-1	-	TGTGCCAGCAGTCCGATTGGCACTATAGCTTTCTTT	CASSPIGTIAFF
TRBV28	many	TRBJ2-7	-	TGTGCCAGCAGTTTTCAGTTGCGCGAGCAGTACTTC	CASSFQLREQYF
TRBV6-2/TRBV6-3	-	TRBJ2-7	-	TGTGCCGGCAGTTACTCGATCTATGAGCAGTACTTC	CAGSYSIYEQYF
TRBV5-1	-	TRBJ1-2	-	TGCGCCAGCAGCAGCCACTCGACAGTGACGGGGGAAGGGAAGTATGGCTACACCTTC	CASSSHSTVTGEGKYGYTF
TRBV11-2	-	TRBJ2-5	-	TGTGTCAGCAGCTTCAACGGGGGACAAGAGACCCAATACTTC	CVSSFNGGQETQYF
TRBV29-1	once	TRBJ2-2	-	TGCAGCGACCTTACTAACGGGGCGAACACCGGGGAGCTCTTTTTT	CSDLTNGANTGELFF
TRBV6-2/TRBV6-3	-	TRBJ2-1	TRBD1	TGTGCCAGCAGCTCCCGGGGACAGGGTACCTACAATGAGCAGTTGTTC	CASSSRGQGTYNEQLF
TRBV6-2/TRBV6-3	-	TRBJ2-7	-	TGTGCCAACAGCCTCCGGGACAAGGCCCACGAGCAGTATTTC	CANSLRDKAHEQYF
TRBV6-2/TRBV6-3	-	TRBJ2-7	-	TGCGCCAGCAGTTACTCAGTTGGGGGCCTCGGCGAGCTGTACTTC	CASSYSVGGLGELYF